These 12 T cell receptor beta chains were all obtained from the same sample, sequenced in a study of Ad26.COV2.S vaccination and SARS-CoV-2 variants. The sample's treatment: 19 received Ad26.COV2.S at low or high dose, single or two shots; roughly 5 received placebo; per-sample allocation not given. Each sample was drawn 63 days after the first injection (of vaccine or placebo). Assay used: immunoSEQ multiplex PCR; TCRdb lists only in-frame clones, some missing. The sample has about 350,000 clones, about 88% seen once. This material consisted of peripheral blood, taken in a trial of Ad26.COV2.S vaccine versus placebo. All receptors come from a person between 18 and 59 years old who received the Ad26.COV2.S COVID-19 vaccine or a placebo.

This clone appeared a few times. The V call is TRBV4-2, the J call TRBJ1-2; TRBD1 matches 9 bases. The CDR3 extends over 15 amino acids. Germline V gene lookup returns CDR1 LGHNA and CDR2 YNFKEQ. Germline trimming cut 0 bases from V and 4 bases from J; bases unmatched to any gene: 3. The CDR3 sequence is CASSQEGTGIYGYTF. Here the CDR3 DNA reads TGTGCCAGCAGCCAAGAAGGGACAGGGATCTATGGCTACACCTTC.

The CDR3 DNA follows: TGTGCCAGCAGTGAAGGGGCAGCCTACGAGCAGTACTTC. Protein product: CASSEGAAYEQYF. The gene calls are TRBV2 and TRBJ2-7; no clear D. Trimming removed 1 base from V and 2 bases from J, with 6 bases in between. The CDR3 runs 13 residues. Per germline, CDR1 SNHLY and CDR2 FYNNEI.

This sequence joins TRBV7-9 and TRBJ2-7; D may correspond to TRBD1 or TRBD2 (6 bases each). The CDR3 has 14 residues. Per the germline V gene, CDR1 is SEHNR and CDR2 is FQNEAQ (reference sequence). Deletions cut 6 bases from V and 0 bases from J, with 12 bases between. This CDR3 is CASRSRDNSYEQYF. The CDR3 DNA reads TGTGCCAGCAGGTCGCGGGACAACTCCTACGAGCAGTACTTC.

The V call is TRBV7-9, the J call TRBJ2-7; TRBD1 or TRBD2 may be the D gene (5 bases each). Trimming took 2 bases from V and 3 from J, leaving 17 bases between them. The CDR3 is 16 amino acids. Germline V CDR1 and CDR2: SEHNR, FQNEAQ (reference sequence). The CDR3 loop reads CASSLPRDATIYEQYF. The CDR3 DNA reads TGTGCCAGCAGCTTACCCCGGGACGCCACCATCTACGAGCAGTACTTC. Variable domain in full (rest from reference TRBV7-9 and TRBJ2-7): DTGVSQNPRHKITKRGQNVTFRCDPISEHNRLYWYRQTLGQGPEFLTYFQNEAQLEKSRLLSDRFSAERPKGSFSTLEIQRTEQGDSAMYLCASSLPRDATIYEQYFGPGTRLTVT.

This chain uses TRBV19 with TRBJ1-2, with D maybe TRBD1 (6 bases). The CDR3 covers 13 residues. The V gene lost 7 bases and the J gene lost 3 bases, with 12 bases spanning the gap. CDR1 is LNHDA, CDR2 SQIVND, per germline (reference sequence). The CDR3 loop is CASNPQGDYGYTF. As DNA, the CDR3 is TGTGCCAGTAACCCACAGGGCGACTATGGCTACACCTTC.

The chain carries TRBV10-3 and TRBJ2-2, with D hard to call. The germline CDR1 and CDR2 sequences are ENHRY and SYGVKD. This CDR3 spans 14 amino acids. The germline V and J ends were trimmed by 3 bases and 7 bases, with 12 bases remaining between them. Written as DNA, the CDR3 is TGTGCCATCAGTGACACAGTATTTAACGGGGAGCTGTTTTTT. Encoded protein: CAISDTVFNGELFF.

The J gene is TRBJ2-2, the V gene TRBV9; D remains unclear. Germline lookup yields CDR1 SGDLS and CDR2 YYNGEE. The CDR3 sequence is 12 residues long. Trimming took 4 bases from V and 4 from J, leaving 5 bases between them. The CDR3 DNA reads TGTGCCAGCAGCCGACTCACCGGGGAGCTGTTTTTT. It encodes CASSRLTGELFF.

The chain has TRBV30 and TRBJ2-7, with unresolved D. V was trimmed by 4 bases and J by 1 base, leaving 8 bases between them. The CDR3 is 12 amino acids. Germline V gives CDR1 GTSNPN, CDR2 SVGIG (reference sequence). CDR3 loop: CAWKYSSYEQYF. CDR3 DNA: TGTGCCTGGAAATACAGTTCCTACGAGCAGTACTTC.

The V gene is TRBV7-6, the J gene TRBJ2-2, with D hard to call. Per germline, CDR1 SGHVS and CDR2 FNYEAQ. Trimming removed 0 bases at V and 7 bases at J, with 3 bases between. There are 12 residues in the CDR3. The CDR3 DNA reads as TGTGCCAGCAGCTTAGCAGGCGGGGAGCTGTTTTTT. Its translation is CASSLAGGELFF.

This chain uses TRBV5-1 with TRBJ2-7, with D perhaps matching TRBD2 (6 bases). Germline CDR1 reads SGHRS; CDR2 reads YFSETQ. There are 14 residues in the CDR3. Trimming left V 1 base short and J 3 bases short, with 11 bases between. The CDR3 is CASSLKDGGYEQYF. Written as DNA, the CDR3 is TGCGCCAGCAGCTTGAAGGACGGGGGCTACGAGCAGTACTTC.

The CDR3 nucleotides read TGTGCCAGCAGTTCCCGGACTAGCGGATCCTACGAGCAGTACTTC. It specifies CASSSRTSGSYEQYF. The chain couples TRBV27 to TRBJ2-7, with 10 bases matching TRBD2. The CDR3 has 15 residues. V was clipped by 4 bases and J by 1 base; unmatched bases: 4. The V gene's germline CDR1 is MNHEY and CDR2 SMNVEV (reference sequence).

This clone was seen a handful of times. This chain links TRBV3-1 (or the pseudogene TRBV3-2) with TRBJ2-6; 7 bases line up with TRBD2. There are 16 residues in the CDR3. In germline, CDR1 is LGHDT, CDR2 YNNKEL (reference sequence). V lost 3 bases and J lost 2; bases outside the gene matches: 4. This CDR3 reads CASSQLSGAGANVLTF. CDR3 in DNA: TGTGCCAGCAGCCAGCTAAGCGGGGCTGGGGCCAACGTCCTGACTTTC.